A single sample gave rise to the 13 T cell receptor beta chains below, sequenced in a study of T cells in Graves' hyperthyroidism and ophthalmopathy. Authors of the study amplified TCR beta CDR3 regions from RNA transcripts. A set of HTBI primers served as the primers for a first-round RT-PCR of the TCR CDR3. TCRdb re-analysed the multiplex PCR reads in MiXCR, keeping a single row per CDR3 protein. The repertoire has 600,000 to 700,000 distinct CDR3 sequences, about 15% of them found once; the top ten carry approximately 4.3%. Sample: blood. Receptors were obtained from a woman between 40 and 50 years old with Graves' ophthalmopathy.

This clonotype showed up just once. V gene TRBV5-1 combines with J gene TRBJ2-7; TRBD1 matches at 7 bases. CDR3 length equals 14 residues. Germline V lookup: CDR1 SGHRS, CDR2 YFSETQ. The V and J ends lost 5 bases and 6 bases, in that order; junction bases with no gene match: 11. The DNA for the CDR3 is TGCGCCAGCAGGTGGGACAGCTTATTCTCCGAGCAGTACTTC. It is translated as CASRWDSLFSEQYF.

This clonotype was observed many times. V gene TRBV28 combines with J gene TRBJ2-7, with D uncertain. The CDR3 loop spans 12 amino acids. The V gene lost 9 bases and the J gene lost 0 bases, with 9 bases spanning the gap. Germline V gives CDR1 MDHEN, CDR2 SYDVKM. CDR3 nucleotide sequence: TGTGCCAGTCTTCACAGCTCCTACGAGCAGTACTTC. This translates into CASLHSSYEQYF.

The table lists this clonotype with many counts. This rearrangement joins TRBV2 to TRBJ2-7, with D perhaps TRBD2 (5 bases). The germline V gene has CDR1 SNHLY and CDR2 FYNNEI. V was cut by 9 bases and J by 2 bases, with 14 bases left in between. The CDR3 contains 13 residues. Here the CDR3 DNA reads TGTGCCAGTGTTAGGGAGTCGGCCTACGAGCAGTACTTC. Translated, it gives CASVRESAYEQYF.

CDR3 sequence: CASRPAGQGSGNTIYF. The CDR3 DNA reads as TGCGCCAGCAGGCCCGCGGGACAGGGCTCTGGAAACACCATATATTTT. The rearrangement uses TRBV5-1 and TRBJ1-3; TRBD1 agrees at 9 bases. The CDR3 has 16 residues. Germline loops: CDR1 SGHRS, CDR2 YFSETQ. Unmatched junction bases numbered 6, after V lost 5 bases and J lost 0 bases.

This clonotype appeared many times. The DNA of the CDR3 is TGTGCCAGCAGCCGGACCCCTATAGCTGGGGCCAACGTCCTGACTTTC. Translating it yields CASSRTPIAGANVLTF. The chain is built from TRBV11-2 and TRBJ2-6; D remains unclear. Trimming pared 5 bases from V and 2 bases from J, leaving 13 bases between. This CDR3 spans 16 amino acids. Germline V lookup: CDR1 SGHAT, CDR2 FQNNGV.

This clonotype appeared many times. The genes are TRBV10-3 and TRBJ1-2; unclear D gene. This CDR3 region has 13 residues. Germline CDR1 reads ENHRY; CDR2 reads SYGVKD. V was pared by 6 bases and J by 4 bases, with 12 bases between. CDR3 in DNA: TGTGCCATCAGGGCCTCCAAATTCTATGGCTACACCTTC. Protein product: CAIRASKFYGYTF.

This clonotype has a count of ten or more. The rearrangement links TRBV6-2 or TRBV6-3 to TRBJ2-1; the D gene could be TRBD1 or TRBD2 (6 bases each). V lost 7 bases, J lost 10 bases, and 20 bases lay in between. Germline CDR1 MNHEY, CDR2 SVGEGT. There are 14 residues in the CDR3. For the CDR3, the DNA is TGTGCCAGCATGCGGGGACACCGGGTGGACGAGCAGTTCTTC. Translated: CASMRGHRVDEQFF.

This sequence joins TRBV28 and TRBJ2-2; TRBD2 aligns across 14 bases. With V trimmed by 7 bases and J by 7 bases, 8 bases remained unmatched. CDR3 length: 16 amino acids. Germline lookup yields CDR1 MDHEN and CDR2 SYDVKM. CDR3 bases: TGTGCCAGCATCCGTCGACTAGCGGGAGGGGTCGGGGAGCTGTTTTTT. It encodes CASIRRLAGGVGELFF.

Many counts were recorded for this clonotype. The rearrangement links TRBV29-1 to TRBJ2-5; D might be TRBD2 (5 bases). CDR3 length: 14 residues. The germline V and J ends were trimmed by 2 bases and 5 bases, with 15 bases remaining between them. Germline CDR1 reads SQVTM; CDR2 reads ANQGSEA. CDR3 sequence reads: CSVEWAGRRETQYF. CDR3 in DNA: TGCAGCGTTGAATGGGCAGGCCGGAGGGAGACCCAGTACTTC.

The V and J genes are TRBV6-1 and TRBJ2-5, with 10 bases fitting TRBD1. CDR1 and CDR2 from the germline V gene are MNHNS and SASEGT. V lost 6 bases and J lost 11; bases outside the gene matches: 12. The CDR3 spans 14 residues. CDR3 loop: CASRSGTGAVYQYF. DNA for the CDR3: TGTGCCAGCAGATCCGGGACAGGGGCCGTGTATCAGTACTTC.

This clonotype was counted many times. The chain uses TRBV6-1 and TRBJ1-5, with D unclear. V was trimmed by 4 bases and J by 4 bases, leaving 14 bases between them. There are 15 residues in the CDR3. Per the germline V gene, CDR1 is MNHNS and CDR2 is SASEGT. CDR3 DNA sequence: TGTGCCAGCAGTGCACAGAGTTACACTAATCAGCCCCAGCATTTT. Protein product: CASSAQSYTNQPQHF.

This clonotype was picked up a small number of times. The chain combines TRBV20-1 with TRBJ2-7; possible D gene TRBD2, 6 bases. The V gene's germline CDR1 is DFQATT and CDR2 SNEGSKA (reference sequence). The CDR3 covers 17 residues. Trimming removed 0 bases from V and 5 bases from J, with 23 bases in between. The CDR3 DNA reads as TGCAGTGCTAGAGAGCTCCGCCTGGCGGGACTTCCCCACGAGCAGTACTTC. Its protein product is CSARELRLAGLPHEQYF.

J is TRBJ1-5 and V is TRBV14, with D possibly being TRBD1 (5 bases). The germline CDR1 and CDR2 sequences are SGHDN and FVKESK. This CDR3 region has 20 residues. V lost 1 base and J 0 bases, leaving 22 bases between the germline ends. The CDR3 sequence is CASSQVSAGTAFYSNQPQHF. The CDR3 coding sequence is TGTGCCAGCAGCCAAGTAAGCGCTGGGACCGCCTTTTATAGCAATCAGCCCCAGCATTTT.